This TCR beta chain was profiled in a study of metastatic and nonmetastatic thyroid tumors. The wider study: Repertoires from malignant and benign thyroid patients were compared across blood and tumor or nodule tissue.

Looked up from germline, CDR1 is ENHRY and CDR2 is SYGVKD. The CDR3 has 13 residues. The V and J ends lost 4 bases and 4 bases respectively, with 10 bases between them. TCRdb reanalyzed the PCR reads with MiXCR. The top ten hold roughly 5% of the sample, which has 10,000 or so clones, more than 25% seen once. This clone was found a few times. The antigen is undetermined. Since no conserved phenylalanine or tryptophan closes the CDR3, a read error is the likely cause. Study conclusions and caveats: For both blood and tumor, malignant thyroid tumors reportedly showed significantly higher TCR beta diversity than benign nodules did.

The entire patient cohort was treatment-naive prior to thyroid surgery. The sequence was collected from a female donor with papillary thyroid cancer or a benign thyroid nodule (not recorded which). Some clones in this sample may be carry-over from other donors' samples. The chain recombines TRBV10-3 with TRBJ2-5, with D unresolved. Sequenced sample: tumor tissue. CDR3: CAISGELLETQYL. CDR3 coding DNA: TGTGCCATCAGTGGTGAACTCCTAGAGACCCAGTACCTC.